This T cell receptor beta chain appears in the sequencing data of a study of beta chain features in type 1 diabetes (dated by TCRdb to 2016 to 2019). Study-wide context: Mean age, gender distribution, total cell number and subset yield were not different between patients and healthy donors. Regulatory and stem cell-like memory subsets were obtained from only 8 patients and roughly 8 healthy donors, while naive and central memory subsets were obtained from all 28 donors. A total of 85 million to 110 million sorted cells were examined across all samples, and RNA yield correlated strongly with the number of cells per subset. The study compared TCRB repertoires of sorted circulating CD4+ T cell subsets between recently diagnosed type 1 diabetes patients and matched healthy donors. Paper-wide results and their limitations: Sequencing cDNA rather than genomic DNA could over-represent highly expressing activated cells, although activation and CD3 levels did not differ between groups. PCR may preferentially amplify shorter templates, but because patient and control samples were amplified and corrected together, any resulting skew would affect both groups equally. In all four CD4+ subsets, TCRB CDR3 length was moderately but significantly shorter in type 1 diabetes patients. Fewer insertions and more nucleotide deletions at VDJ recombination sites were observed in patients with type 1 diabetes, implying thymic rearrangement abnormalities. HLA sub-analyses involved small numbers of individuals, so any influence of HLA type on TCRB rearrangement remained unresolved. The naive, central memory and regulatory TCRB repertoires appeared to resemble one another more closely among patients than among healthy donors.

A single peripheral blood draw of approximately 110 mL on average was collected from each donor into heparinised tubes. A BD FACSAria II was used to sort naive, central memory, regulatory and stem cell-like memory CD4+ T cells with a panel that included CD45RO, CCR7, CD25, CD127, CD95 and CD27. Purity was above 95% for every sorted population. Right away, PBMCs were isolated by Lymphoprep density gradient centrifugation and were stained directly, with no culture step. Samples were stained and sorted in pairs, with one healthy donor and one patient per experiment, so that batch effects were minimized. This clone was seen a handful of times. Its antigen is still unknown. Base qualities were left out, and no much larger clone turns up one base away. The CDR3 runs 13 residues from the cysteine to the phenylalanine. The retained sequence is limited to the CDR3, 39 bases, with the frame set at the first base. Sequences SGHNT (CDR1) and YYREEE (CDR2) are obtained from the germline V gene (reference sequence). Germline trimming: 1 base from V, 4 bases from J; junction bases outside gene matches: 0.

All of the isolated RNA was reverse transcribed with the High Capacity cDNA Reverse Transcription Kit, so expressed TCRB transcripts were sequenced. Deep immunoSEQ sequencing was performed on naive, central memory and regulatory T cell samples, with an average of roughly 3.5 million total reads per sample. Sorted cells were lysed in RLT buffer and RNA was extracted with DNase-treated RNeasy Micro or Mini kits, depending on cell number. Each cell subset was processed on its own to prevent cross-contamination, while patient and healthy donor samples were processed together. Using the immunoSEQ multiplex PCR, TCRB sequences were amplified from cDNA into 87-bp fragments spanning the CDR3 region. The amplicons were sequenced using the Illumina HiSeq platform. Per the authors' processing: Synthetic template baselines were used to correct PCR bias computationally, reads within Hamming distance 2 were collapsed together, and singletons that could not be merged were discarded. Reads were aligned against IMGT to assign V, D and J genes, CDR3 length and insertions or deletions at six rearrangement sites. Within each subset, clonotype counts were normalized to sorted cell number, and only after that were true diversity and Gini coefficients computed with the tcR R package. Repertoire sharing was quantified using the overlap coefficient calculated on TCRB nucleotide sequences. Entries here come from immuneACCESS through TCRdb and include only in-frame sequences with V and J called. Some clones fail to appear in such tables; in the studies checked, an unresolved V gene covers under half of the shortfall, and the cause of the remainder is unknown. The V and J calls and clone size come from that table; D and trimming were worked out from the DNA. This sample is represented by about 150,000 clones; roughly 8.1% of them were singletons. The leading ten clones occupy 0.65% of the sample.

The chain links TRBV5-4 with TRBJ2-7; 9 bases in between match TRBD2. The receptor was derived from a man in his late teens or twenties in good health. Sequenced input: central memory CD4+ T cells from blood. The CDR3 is CASSLSGGYEQYF. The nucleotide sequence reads TGTGCCAGCAGCTTGAGCGGGGGGTACGAGCAGTACTTC.